The clone carrying this TCR beta chain was observed a handful of times. No antigen is known for it. This entry is derived from a study of beta chain features in type 1 diabetes. Study in general: The number of sorted cells examined across all samples was approximately 100 million.

Germline V gives CDR1 SGHNT, CDR2 YYREEE (reference sequence). The germline V and J ends were trimmed by 5 bases and 1 base, with 12 bases remaining between them. The CDR3 contains 15 residues. Study observations and caveats: Possible PCR preference for shorter templates applied equally to patients and controls.

Of the isolated RNA, all was reverse transcribed, and so the sequenced material was expressed TCRB transcripts. Naive, central memory and regulatory T cell samples averaged about 3.6 million immunoSEQ reads each. Some clones are missing from TCRdb's copy, which holds only in-frame ones; the method was immunoSEQ multiplex PCR. The sample carries over 350,000 clones, approximately 15% recorded once. The sample consisted of naive CD4+ T cells from blood. The clonotype comes from a woman aged 18-29 years in good health. This chain links TRBV5-4 with TRBJ2-2; unclear D gene. The CDR3 region has the DNA TGTGCCAGCAGAATCGACATGTTGAACACCGGGGAGCTGTTTTTT. It specifies CASRIDMLNTGELFF.